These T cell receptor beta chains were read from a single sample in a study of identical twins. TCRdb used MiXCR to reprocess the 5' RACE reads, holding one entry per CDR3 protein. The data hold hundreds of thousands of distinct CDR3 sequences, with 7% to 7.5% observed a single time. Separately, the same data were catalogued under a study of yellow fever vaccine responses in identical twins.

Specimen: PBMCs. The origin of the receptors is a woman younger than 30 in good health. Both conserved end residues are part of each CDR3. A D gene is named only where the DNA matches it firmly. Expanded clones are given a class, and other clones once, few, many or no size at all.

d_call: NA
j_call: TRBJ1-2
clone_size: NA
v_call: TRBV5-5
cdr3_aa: CASSLMADYGYTF
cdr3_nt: TGTGCCAGCAGCTTGATGGCAGACTATGGCTACACCTTC

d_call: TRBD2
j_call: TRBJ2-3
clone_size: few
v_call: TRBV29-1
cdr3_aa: CSHNSGSTDTQYF
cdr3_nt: TGCAGTCACAATAGCGGGAGCACAGATACGCAGTATTTT

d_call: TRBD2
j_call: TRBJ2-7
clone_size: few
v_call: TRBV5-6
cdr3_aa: CASSLWATSGIYEQYF
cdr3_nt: TGTGCCAGCAGCTTGTGGGCCACTAGCGGGATCTACGAGCAGTACTTC

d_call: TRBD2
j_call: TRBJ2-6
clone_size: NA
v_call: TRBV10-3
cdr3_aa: CAISPGLNSGANVLTF
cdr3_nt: TGTGCCATCAGCCCGGGACTAAACTCTGGGGCCAACGTCCTGACTTTC

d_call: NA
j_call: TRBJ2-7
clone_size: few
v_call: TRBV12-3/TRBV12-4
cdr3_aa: CASSLPRGYEQYF
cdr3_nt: TGTGCCAGCAGTTTACCCAGGGGCTACGAGCAGTACTTC

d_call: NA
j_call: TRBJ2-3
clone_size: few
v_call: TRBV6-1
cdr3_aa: CASSGWQGTDTQYF
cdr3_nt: TGTGCCAGCAGCGGTTGGCAGGGCACAGATACGCAGTATTTT

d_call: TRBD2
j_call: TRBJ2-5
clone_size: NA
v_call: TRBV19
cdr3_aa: CASSILPSGGQETQYF
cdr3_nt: TGTGCCAGTAGTATACTGCCTAGCGGGGGACAAGAGACCCAGTACTTC

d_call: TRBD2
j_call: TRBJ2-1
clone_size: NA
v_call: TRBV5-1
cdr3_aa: CATRPSGGAENEQFF
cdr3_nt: TGCGCCACCCGCCCTAGCGGGGGGGCGGAGAATGAGCAGTTCTTC

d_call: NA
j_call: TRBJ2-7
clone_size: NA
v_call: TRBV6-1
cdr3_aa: CATPRESPYEQYF
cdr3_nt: TGTGCCACCCCCCGGGAATCGCCCTACGAGCAGTACTTC

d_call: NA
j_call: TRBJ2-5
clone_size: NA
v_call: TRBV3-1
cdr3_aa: CASSRPGGLETQYF
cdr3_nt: TGTGCCAGCAGCCGACCCGGTGGCCTTGAGACCCAGTACTTC

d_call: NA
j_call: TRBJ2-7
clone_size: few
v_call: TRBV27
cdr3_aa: CASSLTGDVHKQYF
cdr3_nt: TGTGCCAGCAGTTTAACTGGGGATGTGCACAAGCAGTACTTC

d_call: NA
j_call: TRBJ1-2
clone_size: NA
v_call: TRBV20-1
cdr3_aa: CSASEDLYGYTF
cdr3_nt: TGCAGTGCTTCAGAGGACCTCTATGGCTACACCTTC

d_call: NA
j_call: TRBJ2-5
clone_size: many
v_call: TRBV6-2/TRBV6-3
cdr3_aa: CASSALAEKETQYF
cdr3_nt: TGTGCCAGCAGTGCATTAGCGGAAAAAGAGACCCAGTACTTC

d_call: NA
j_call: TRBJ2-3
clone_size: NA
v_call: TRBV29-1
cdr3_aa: CSVEPTTTQYF
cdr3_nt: TGCAGCGTTGAACCGACTACAACGCAGTATTTT

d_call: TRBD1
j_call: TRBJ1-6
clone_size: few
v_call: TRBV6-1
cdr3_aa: CASSKGQGSSPLHF
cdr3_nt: TGTGCCAGCAGTAAGGGACAGGGCAGTTCACCCCTCCACTTT

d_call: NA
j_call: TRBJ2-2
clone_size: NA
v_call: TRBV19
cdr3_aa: CASSPLTLVPGELFF
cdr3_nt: TGTGCCAGTAGTCCCCTAACACTAGTCCCCGGGGAGCTGTTTTTT

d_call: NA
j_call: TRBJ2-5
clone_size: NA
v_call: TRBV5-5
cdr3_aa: CASSLRWGEETQYF
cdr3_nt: TGTGCCAGCAGCTTGAGGTGGGGGGAAGAGACCCAGTACTTC

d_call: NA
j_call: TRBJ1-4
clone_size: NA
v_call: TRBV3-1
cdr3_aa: CASSQTWTAVNEKLFF
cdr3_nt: TGTGCCAGCAGCCAAACCTGGACAGCCGTAAATGAAAAACTGTTTTTT

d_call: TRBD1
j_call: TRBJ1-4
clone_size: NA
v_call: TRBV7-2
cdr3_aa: CASSPWAGGGEKLFF
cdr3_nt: TGTGCCAGCAGCCCGTGGGCAGGGGGCGGGGAAAAACTGTTTTTT

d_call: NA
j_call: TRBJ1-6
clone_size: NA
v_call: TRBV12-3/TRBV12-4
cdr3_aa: CASSARQDSPLHF
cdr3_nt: TGTGCCAGCAGTGCCCGACAGGATTCACCCCTCCACTTT

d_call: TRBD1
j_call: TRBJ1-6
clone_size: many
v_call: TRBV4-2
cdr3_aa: CASSQDRGGSPLHF
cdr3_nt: TGTGCCAGCAGCCAGGACAGGGGGGGTTCACCCCTCCACTTT

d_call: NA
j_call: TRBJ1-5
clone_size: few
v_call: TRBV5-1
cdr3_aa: CASNDKNREGSDQPQHF
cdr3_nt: TGCGCCAGCAACGATAAGAACAGGGAAGGGTCCGATCAGCCCCAGCATTTT

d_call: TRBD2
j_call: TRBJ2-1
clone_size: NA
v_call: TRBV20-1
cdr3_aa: CSASTASGIYNEQFF
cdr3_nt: TGCAGTGCTAGTACGGCTAGCGGGATCTACAATGAGCAGTTCTTC

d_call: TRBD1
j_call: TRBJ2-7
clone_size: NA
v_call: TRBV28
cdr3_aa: CASSPHPGQVREQYF
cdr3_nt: TGTGCCAGCAGCCCTCACCCGGGACAGGTTCGCGAGCAGTACTTC

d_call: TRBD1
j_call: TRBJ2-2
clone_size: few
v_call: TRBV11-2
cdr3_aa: CASSTQGAVTGELFF
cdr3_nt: TGTGCCAGCAGCACTCAGGGGGCGGTCACCGGGGAGCTGTTTTTT

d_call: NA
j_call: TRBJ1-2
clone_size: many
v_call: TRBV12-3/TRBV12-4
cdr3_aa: CASSRSWGHYYGYTF
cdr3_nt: TGTGCCAGCTCCCGATCTTGGGGGCACTATTATGGCTACACCTTC

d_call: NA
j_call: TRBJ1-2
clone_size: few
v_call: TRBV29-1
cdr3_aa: CSATDRRYGYTF
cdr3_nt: TGCAGCGCTACCGACAGAAGATATGGCTACACCTTC

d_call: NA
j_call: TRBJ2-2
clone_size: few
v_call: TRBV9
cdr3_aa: CASSVDPRTGELFF
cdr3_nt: TGTGCCAGCAGCGTAGACCCTAGAACCGGGGAGCTGTTTTTT

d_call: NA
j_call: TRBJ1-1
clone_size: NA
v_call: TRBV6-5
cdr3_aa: CASSFSKNTEAFF
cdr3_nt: TGTGCCAGCAGTTTCTCAAAGAACACTGAAGCTTTCTTT

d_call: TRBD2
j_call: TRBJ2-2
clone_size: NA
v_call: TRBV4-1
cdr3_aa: CASSPVAGVANTGELFF
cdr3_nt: TGCGCCAGCAGTCCCGTAGCGGGGGTCGCGAACACCGGGGAGCTGTTTTTT

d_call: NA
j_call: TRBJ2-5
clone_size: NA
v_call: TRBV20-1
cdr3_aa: CSARGPKETQYF
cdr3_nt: TGCAGTGCTCGCGGGCCAAAAGAGACCCAGTACTTC

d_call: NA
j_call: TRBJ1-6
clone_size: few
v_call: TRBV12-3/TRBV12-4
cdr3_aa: CASKRGTDNSPLHF
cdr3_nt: TGTGCCAGCAAGCGAGGGACGGATAATTCACCCCTCCACTTT

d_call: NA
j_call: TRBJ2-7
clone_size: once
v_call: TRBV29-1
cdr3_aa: CSVVGTYEQYF
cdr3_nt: TGCAGCGTTGTAGGCACCTACGAGCAGTACTTC

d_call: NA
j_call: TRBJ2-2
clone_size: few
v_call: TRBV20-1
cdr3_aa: CSARVAANTGELFF
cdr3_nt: TGCAGTGCTAGAGTCGCGGCGAACACCGGGGAGCTGTTTTTT

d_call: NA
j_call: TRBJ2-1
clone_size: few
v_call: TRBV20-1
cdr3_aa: CSARDPVEGPNNEQFF
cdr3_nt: TGCAGTGCTAGAGATCCTGTGGAGGGCCCTAACAATGAGCAGTTCTTC

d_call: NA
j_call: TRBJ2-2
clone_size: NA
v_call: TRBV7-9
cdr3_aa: CASSLKPNTGELFF
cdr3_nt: TGTGCCAGCAGCTTAAAGCCGAACACCGGGGAGCTGTTTTTT

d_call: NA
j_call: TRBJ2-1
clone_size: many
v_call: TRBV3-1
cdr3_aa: CASGAQGMGEQFF
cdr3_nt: TGTGCCAGCGGGGCCCAGGGCATGGGGGAGCAGTTCTTC

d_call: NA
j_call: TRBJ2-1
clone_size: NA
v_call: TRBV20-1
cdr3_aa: CSARGVYNEQFF
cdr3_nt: TGCAGTGCTAGAGGGGTTTACAATGAGCAGTTCTTC

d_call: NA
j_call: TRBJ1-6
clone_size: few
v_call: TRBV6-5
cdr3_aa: CASSYALDYNSPLHF
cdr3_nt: TGTGCCAGCAGTTACGCGTTGGACTATAATTCACCCCTCCACTTT

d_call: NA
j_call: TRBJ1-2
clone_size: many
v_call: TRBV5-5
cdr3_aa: CASSLSTMGYTF
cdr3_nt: TGTGCCAGCAGCTTGAGTACAATGGGCTACACCTTC

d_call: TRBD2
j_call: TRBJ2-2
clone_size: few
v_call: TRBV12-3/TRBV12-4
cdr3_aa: CASTTTSRLAGGHTGELFF
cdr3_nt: TGTGCCAGCACTACCACCAGCCGACTAGCGGGGGGTCACACCGGGGAGCTGTTTTTT

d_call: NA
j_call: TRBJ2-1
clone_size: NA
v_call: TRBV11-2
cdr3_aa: CASSLMSLGSGRQDEQFF
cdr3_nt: TGTGCCAGCAGCTTAATGTCCCTTGGGTCCGGCAGACAGGATGAGCAGTTCTTC

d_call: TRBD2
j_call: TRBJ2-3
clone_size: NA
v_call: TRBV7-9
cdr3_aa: CASSFEAGGIADTQYF
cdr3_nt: TGTGCCAGCAGCTTCGAAGCGGGGGGGATAGCAGATACGCAGTATTTT

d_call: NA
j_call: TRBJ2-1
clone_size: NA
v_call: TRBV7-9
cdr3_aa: CASSPRGGSNNEQFF
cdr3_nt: TGTGCCAGCAGCCCCCGTGGGGGATCGAACAATGAGCAGTTCTTC

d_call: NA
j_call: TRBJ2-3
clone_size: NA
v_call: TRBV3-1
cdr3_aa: CASSQDRARSRQYF
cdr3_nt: TGTGCCAGCAGCCAAGATCGGGCGAGATCAAGGCAGTATTTT

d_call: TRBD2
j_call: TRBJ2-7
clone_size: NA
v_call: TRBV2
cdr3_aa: CASSDPRDYSYEQYF
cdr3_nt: TGTGCCAGCAGTGATCCTCGGGACTATTCCTACGAGCAGTACTTC

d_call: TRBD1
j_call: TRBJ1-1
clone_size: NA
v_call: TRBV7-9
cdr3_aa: CASSSGGDTEAFF
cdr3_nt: TGTGCCAGCAGTTCAGGGGGAGACACTGAAGCTTTCTTT

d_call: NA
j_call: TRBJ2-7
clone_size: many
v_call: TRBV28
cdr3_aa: CASSLGSLYEQYF
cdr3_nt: TGTGCCAGCAGTTTGGGCAGCCTCTACGAGCAGTACTTC

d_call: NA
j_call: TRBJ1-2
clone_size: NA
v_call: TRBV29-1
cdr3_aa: CSVASHGKGYGYTF
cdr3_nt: TGCAGCGTTGCGTCGCACGGCAAAGGCTATGGCTACACCTTC

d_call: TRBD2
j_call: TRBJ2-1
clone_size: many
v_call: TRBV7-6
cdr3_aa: CASSLTSGGGNEQFF
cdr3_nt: TGTGCCAGCAGCTTGACTAGCGGGGGTGGGAATGAGCAGTTCTTC

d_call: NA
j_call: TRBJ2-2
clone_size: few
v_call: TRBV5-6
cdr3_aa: CASSARRGAVAGELFF
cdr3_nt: TGTGCCAGCAGCGCCCGGAGGGGGGCTGTGGCCGGGGAGCTGTTTTTT